The clone carrying this T cell receptor beta chain was found a few times. The antigen remains unidentified. Sequencing targeted TCR beta in blood CD8+ and CD4+ T cells. TEMRA cells were FACS-enriched and CD8+ and CD4+ T cells negatively isolated. This entry comes from a study of CD8 T cells in Susac syndrome. Notes on the study in general: In its TCR sequencing and HLA analysis, the study acknowledged that the number of individuals was relatively small.

Random hexamers were used to reverse transcribe the RNA input (about 0.5 to 1 ug). immunoSEQ multiplex PCR amplified TCR beta CDR3 across 54 Vbeta, 13 Jbeta. TCRdb itself ran the immunoSEQ multiplex PCR reads through MiXCR, one entry per CDR3 protein. The table shows some 100,000 distinct CDR3 sequences, with 93% occurring only once. The sequence was collected from a human donor with multiple sclerosis. The sequencing sample was made of CD4+ T cells from PBMCs.

The CDR3 bases are TGTGCCAGCAGCCCCCACGGGGAGCTGTTTTTT. Its protein product is CASSPHGELFF. This chain links TRBV11-2 with TRBJ2-2; D gene unclear. Per germline, CDR1 SGHAT and CDR2 FQNNGV. Deletions cut 5 bases from V and 7 bases from J, with 5 bases between. The CDR3 spans 11 residues.